This TCR beta chain is drawn from a study of patients and donors after allogeneic stem cell transplantation. TCRdb used MiXCR to reprocess the RT-PCR reads, holding one entry per CDR3 protein. The table includes approximately 37,000 distinct CDR3 sequences, roughly 29% detected once. V gave up 3 bases and J gave up 7 bases, with 19 bases separating them. Germline V gives CDR1 SGHDN, CDR2 FVKESK. The CDR3 has 16 residues. The material sequenced was blood, either unsorted or a sorted T cell fraction (not recorded which). The clonotype comes from a human donor who was either an allogeneic HSCT recipient or a stem cell or donor lymphocyte infusion donor (not recorded which). It is not recorded whose cells these are; they may come from a transplant donor. V and J are TRBV14 and TRBJ2-1, with D uncertain. The CDR3 protein is CASSHTTWTAWNEQFF. CDR3 nucleotides: TGTGCCAGCAGCCATACTACCTGGACCGCCTGGAATGAGCAGTTCTTC.